The clone carrying this T cell receptor (beta chain) has a single count. A much larger clonotype is one base distant, so this may be a read error. This sample is drawn from a study of human T cells and chemical hapten exposure. About the study: The patch tests put 0.01% DPC on the skin of the upper back and were read 6 days later.

MiXCR, run by TCRdb on the RACE reads, gives a single entry per CDR3 protein. The table includes about 250,000 distinct CDR3 sequences, around 7.3% detected once. Described time point: pre-sensitization, week 0. Treatment in this sample: therapeutic diphenylcyclopropenone sensitization with weekly scalp DPC. CDR3 length equals 12 residues. Germline CDR1 and CDR2: SGHDN and FVKESK. The receptor was derived from a man younger than 35 with alopecia areata. Some clones in this sample may be carry-over from other donors' samples. This specimen was whole blood, taken in connection with sensitization to the hapten diphenylcyclopropenone (DPC). The chain combines TRBV14 with TRBJ2-7; D is unresolved. The CDR3 spells CASSQRVDEQNF. CDR3 in DNA: TGTGCCAGCAGCCAAAGGGTGGACGAGCAGAACTTC.